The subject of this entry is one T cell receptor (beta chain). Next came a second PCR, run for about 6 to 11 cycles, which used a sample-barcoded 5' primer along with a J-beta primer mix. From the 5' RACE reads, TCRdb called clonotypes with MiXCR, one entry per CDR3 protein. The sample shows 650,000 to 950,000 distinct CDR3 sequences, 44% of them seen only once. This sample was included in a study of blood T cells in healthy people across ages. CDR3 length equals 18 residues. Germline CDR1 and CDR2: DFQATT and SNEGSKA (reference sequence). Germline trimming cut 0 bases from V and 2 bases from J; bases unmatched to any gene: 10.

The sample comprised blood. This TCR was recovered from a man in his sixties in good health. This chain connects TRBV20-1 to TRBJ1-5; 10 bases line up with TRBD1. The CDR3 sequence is CSARDRVTGGGGNQPQHF. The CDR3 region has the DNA TGCAGTGCTAGAGACAGAGTGACAGGGGGCGGCGGCAATCAGCCCCAGCATTTT.